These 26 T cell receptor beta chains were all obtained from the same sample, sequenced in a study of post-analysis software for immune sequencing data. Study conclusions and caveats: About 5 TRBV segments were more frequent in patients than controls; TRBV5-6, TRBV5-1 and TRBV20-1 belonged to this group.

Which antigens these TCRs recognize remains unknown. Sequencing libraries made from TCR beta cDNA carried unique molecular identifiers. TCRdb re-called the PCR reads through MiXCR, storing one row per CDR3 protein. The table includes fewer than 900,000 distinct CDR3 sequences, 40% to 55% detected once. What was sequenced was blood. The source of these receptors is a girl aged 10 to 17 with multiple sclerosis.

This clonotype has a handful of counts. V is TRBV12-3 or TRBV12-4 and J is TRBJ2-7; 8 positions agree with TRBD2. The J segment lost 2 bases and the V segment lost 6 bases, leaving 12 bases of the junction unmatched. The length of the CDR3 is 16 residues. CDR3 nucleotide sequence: TGTGCCAGCAGGAGAACTAGCGGAGCAGCTCCCTACGAGCAGTACTTC. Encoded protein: CASRRTSGAAPYEQYF.

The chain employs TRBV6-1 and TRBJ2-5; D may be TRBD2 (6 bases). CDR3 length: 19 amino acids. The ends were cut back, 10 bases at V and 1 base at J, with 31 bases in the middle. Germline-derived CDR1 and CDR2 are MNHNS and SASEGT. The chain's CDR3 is CATIRGQRATSPSQETQYF. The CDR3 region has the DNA TGTGCCACGATAAGAGGCCAGCGGGCCACCTCCCCTTCCCAAGAGACCCAGTACTTC.

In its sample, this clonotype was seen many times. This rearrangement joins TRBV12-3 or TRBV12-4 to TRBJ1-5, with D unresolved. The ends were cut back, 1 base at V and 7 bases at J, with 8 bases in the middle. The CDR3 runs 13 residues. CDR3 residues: CASSLGGGQPQHF. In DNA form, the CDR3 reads TGTGCCAGCAGTTTAGGCGGCGGGCAGCCCCAGCATTTT.

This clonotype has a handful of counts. The CDR3 sequence is CASSHPKTPDSPVPTDTQYF. The CDR3 DNA sequence: TGCGCCAGCAGCCATCCTAAGACCCCGGACTCCCCAGTTCCCACAGATACGCAGTATTTT. This chain links TRBV4-1 with TRBJ2-3; D is perhaps TRBD2 (5 bases). Trimming took off 3 bases at V and 2 bases at J, with 27 bases between the two ends. The CDR3 contains 20 residues. Germline CDR1 and CDR2: MGHRA and YSYEKL.

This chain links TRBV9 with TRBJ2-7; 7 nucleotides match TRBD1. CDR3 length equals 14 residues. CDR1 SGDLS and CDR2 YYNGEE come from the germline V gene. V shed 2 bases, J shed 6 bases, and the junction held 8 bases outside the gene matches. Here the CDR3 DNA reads TGTGCCAGCAGCGTCACTCGACAGGGTGGCGAGCAGTACTTC. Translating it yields CASSVTRQGGEQYF.

The CDR3 region has the DNA TGTGCCAGCAGTCAGGAGGGGGGCCTCGCAACTAATGAAAAACTGTTTTTT. Translating it yields CASSQEGGLATNEKLFF. The genes are TRBV7-9 and TRBJ1-4, with D tentatively TRBD1 (6 bases). Trimming removed 6 bases from V and 0 bases from J, with 17 bases in between. CDR3 length equals 17 residues. CDR1 and CDR2 (germline): SEHNR, FQNEAQ (reference sequence).

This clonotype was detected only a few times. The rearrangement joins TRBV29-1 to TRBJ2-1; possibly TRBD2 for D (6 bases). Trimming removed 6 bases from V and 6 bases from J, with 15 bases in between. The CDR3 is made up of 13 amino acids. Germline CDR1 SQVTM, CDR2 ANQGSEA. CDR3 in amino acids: CSVNEGGVNEQFF. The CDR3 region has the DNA TGCAGCGTGAATGAGGGAGGTGTCAATGAGCAGTTCTTC.

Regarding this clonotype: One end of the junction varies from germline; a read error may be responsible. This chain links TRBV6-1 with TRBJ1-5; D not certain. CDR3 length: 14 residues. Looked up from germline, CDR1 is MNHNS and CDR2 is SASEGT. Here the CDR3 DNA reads TGTGCCAGCAGGGAAGGCAGGCAGGACCAGCCCCAGCATTTT. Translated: CASREGRQDQPQHF.

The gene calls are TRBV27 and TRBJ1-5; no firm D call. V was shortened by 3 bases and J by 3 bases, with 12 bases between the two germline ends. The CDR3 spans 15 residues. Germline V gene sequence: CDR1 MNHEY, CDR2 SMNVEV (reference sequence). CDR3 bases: TGTGCCAGCAGTTTGACGGGTGCGGACAATCAGCCCCAGCATTTT. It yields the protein CASSLTGADNQPQHF.

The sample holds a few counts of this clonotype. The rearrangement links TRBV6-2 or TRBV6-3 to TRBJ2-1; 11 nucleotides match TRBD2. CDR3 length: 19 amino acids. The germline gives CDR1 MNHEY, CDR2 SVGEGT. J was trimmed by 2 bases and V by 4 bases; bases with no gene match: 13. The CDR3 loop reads CASSFSISTSGTPYNEQFF. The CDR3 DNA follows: TGTGCCAGCAGTTTTTCAATCTCGACTAGCGGGACCCCCTACAATGAGCAGTTCTTC.

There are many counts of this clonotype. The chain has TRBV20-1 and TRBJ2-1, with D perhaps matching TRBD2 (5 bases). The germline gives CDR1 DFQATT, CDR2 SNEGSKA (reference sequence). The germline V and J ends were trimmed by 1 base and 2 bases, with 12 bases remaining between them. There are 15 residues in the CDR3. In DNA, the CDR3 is TGCAGTGCTAGAGCCTTTGACGGGGCCTACAATGAGCAGTTCTTC. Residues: CSARAFDGAYNEQFF.

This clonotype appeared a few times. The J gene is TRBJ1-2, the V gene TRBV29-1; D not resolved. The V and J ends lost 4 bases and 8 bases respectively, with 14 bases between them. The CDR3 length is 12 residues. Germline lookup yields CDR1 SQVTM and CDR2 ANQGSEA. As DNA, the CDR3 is TGCAGCGTTGCGACTGGTAGTGGGGGCTACACCTTC. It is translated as CSVATGSGGYTF.

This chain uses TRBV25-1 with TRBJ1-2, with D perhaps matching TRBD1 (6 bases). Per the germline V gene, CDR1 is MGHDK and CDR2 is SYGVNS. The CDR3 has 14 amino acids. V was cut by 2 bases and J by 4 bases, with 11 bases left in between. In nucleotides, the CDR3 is TGTGCCAGCAGTGAAATTTCAGGGGCCTATGGCTACACCTTC. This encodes CASSEISGAYGYTF.

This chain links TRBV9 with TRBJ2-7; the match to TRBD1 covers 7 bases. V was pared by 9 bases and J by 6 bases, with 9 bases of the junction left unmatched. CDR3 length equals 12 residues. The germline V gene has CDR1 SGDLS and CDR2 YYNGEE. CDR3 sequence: CAKRRYRGEQYF. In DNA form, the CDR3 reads TGTGCCAAGCGTAGGTACAGGGGCGAGCAGTACTTC.

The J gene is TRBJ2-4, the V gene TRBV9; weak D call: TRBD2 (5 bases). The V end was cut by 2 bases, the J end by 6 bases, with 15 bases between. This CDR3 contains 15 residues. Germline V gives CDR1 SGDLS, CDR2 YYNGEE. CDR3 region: CASSVGASQGNIQYF. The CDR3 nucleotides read TGTGCCAGCAGCGTTGGCGCTAGCCAAGGAAACATTCAGTACTTC.

CDR3 region: CSVEGGQGRYF. In DNA form, the CDR3 reads TGCAGCGTTGAGGGTGGACAGGGGCGGTACTTC. The chain uses TRBV29-1 and TRBJ2-5, with TRBD1 identical over 9 bases. From germline, CDR1 is SQVTM and CDR2 ANQGSEA. The V segment lost 3 bases and the J segment 13 bases; nucleotides outside the gene matches: 6. The length of the CDR3 is 11 residues. Together with reference TRBV29-1 and TRBJ2-5, the CDR3 gives the full variable domain: SAVISQKPSRDICQRGTSLTIQCQVDSQVTMMFWYRQQPGQSLTLIATANQGSEATYESGFVIDKFPISRPNLTFSTLTVSNMSPEDSSIYLCSVEGGQGRYFGPGTRLLVL.

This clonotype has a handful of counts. The CDR3, as DNA: TGCGCCAGCAGCTTGGGGACTAGCGTTCAAGAGACCCAGTACTTC. This sequence encodes CASSLGTSVQETQYF. The J gene is TRBJ2-5, the V gene TRBV5-1; 9 positions agree with TRBD2. With 0 bases clipped from V and 2 bases from J, the junction kept 2 bases outside the gene matches. Germline CDR1 and CDR2: SGHRS and YFSETQ. The CDR3 is 15 amino acids.

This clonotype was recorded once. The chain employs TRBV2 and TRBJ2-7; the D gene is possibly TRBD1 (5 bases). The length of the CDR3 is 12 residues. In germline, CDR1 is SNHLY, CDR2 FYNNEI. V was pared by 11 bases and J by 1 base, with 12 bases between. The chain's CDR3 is CAGGQLSYEQYF. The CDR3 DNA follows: TGTGCCGGTGGACAACTTTCCTACGAGCAGTACTTC.

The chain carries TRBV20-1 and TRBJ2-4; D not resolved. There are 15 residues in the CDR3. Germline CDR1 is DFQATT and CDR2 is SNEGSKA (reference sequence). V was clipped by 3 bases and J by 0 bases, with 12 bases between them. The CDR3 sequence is CSASFHSLAKNIQYF. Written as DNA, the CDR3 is TGCAGTGCTAGTTTTCACTCTTTAGCCAAAAACATTCAGTACTTC.

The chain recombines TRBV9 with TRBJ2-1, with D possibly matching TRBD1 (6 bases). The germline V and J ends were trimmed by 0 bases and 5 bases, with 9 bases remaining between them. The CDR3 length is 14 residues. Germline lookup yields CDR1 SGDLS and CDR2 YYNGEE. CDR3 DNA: TGTGCCAGCAGCGTAGTGGGGGCCCACAATGAGCAGTTCTTC. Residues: CASSVVGAHNEQFF.

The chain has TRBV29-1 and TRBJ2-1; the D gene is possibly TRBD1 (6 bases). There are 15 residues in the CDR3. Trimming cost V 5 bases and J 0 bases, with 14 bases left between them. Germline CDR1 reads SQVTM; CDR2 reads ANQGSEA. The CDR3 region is CSVPRTESSYNEQFF. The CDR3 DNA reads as TGCAGCGTTCCCCGGACAGAGAGCTCCTACAATGAGCAGTTCTTC.

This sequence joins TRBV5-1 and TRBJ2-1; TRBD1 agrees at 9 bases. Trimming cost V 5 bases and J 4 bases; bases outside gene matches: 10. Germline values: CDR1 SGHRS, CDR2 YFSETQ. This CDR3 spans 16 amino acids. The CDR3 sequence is CASRPTGGLAYNEQFF. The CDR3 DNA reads TGCGCCAGCAGGCCTACAGGGGGCCTCGCTTACAATGAGCAGTTCTTC.

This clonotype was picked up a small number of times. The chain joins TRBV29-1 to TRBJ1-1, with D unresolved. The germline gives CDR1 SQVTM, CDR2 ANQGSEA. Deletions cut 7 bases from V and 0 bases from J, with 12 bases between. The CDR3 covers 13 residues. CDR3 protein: CSAMRHMNTEAFF. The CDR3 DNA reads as TGCAGCGCCATGAGACACATGAACACTGAAGCTTTCTTT.

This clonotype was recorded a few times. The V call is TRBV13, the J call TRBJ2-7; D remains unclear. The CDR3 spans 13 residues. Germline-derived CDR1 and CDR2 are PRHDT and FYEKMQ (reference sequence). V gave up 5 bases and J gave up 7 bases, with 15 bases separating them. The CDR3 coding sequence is TGTGCCAGCAGCCCTCGGGTAGCTCGGGAGCAGTACTTC. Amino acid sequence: CASSPRVAREQYF.

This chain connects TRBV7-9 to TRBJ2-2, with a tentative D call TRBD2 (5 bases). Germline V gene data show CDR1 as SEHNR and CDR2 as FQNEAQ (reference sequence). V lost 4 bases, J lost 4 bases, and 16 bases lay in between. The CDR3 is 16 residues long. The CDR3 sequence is CASSSAGRPGTGELFF. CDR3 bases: TGTGCCAGCAGCTCCGCGGGCCGACCGGGCACCGGGGAGCTGTTTTTT.

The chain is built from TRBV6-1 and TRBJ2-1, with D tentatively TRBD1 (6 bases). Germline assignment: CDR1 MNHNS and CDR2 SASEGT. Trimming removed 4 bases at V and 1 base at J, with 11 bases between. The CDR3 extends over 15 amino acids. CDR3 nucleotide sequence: TGTGCCAGCAGTGTCGACAGGCCTTCCTACAATGAGCAGTTCTTC. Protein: CASSVDRPSYNEQFF.